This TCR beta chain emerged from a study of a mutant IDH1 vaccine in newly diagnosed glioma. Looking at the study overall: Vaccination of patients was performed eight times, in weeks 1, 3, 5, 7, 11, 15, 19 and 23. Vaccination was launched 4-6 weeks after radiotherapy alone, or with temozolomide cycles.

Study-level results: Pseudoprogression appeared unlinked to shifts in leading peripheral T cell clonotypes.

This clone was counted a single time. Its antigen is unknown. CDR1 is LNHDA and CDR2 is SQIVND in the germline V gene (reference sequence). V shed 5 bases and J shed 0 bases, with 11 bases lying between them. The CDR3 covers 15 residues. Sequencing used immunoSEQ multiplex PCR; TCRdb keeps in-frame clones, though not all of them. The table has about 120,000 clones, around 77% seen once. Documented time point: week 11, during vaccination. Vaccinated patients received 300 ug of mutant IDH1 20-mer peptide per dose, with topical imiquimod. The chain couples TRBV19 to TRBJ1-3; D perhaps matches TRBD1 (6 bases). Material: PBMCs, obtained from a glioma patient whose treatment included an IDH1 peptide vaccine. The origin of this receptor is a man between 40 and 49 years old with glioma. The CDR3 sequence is CASSRTDFSGNTIYF. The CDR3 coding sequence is TGTGCCAGTAGTCGGACAGATTTCTCTGGAAACACCATATATTTT.